The sequence of this T cell receptor beta chain was determined in a study of blood T cell repertoires in COVID-19. Whole-study context: Italy, Spain and the United States were the sources of the convalescent and acute COVID-19 samples. T cells, B-cell-depleted T cells, or PBMCs supplied cDNA or gDNA.

Germline CDR1 and CDR2: MDHEN and SYDVKM. Trimming took off 2 bases at V and 9 bases at J, with 8 bases between the two ends. This CDR3 contains 13 residues. As processed by the authors: Cell counts per sample came from amplifying reference gene primers. Data came from immunoSEQ multiplex PCR; TCRdb stores just in-frame clones and leaves some out. The V and J calls and clone size were taken over from that table, and D and trimming were inferred from the DNA. The repertoire includes approximately 200,000 clones, around 84% of them detected once, and around 0.89% sits in the top ten. Source material: peripheral blood. The source of this sequence is a man between 35 and 55 years old with acute or convalescent COVID-19. The rearrangement joins TRBV28 to TRBJ1-6, with D uncertain. The CDR3 sequence is CASSLVEGSPLHF. In DNA form, the CDR3 reads TGTGCCAGCAGTTTAGTCGAGGGTTCACCCCTCCACTTT.